This T cell receptor beta chain was observed in a study of T cells in Graves' hyperthyroidism and ophthalmopathy. Trimming shortened V by 5 bases and J by 4 bases, and 11 bases separated the two germline ends. Germline loops: CDR1 LNHDA, CDR2 SQIVND (reference sequence). The CDR3 is 13 amino acids. Regions amplified from RNA transcripts were the TCR beta CDR3 regions. The HTBI primer set served for first-round RT-PCR of the TCR CDR3. From the multiplex PCR reads, TCRdb called clonotypes with MiXCR, one entry per CDR3 protein. Of about 560,000 distinct CDR3 sequences in the sample, roughly a sixth are singletons; the top ten hold 15% to 20%. Uncontrolled infections, other autoimmune diseases, pregnancy or lactation led to exclusion of patients. Cells are PBMCs isolated from over 7.5 ml of fresh blood.

The receptor comes from a woman between 18 and 29 years old with Graves' hyperthyroidism. The V gene is TRBV19, the J gene TRBJ1-2; D not certain. Sequencing was performed on blood. The CDR3 loop is CASSPRKAYGYTF. The DNA of the CDR3 is TGTGCCAGTAGTCCCCGGAAGGCCTATGGCTACACCTTC.